This T cell receptor (beta chain) was identified in a study of cytomegalovirus exposure and HLA in healthy donors. Across the study: Genotyping of some 400 donors showed that over 80% belonged to the Caucasian-associated ancestry cluster.

Vbeta (60) and Jbeta (13) primers were used in the PCR. This table comes from immunoSEQ multiplex PCR, and its TCRdb copy is limited to in-frame clones, with some not included. The sample yields 110,000 or so clones, around 73% seen once. CDR3 length equals 13 residues. Germline CDR1 KGHSH, CDR2 LQKENI. The V end lost 3 bases, the J end lost 6 bases, and 12 bases lay between the germline ends. This TCR was recovered from a man aged 35-49 years in good health and CMV-seronegative. The rearrangement links TRBV18 to TRBJ2-7; possible D gene TRBD2, 5 bases. Sequenced material: PBMCs. The CDR3 reads CASSPKLGGEQYF. CDR3 bases: TGTGCCAGCTCACCTAAATTAGGAGGCGAGCAGTACTTC.